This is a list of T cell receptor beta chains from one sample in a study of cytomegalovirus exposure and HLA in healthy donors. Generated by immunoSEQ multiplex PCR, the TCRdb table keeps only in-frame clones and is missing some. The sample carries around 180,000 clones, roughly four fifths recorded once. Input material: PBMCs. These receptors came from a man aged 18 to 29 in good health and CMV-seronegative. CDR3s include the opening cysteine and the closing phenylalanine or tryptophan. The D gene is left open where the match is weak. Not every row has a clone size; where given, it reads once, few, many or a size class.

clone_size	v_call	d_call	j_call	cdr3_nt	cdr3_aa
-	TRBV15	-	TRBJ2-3	TGTGCCACCGCTGTGTCTAGGGGGATATCACAAGATACGCAGTATTTT	CATAVSRGISQDTQYF
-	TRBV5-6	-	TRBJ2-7	TGTGCCAGCAGGCATACCGCGGCGGACAGCCGGAACGAGCAGTACTTC	CASRHTAADSRNEQYF
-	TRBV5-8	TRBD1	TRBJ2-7	TGTGCCAGCAGTCTGGGACAGGGATTAACCTACGAGCAGTACTTC	CASSLGQGLTYEQYF
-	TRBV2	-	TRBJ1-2	TGTGCCAGCAGCGGACAAATCTATGGCTACACCTTC	CASSGQIYGYTF
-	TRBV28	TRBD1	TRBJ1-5	TGTGCCAGCAGCAATGACAGGGGGCCCAATCAGCCCCAGCATTTT	CASSNDRGPNQPQHF
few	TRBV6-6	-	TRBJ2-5	TGTGCCAGCAGTTCTTCTAGCGTACAAGAGACCCAGTACTTC	CASSSSSVQETQYF
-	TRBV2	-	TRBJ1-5	TGTGCCAGCTCACGGGGGGGGCCCCAGCATTTT	CASSRGGPQHF
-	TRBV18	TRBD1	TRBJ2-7	TGTGCCAGCTCACCCGGGACAGGGGCCTACGAGCAGTACTTC	CASSPGTGAYEQYF
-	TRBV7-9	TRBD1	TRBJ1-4	TGTGCCAGCAGCTCGTCCACAGGGGGAACGGGTGAAAAACTGTTTTTT	CASSSSTGGTGEKLFF
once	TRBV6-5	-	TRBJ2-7	TGTGCCAGCAGTTACAGGTCTCTCGGGGTACAGTACTTC	CASSYRSLGVQYF
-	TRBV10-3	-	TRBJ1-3	TGTGCCATCAGTGATTTAGACACCATATATTTT	CAISDLDTIYF
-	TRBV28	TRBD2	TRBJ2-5	TGTGCCAGCAGCCCAAGGACTAGCGGGAGGCCCCACCAAGAGACCCAGTACTTC	CASSPRTSGRPHQETQYF
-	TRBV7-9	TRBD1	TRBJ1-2	TGTTCCAGCAGCCCATATAGTGGACAGGGGGCGGCCTATGGCTACACCTTC	CSSSPYSGQGAAYGYTF
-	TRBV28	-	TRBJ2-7	TGTGCCAGCAGACTTTCCACCGGGAACTCCGGGCAGTACTTC	CASRLSTGNSGQYF
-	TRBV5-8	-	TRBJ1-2	TGTGCCAGCAGCTTTTCGGGATATGGCTACACCTTC	CASSFSGYGYTF
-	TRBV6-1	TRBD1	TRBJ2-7	TGTGCCAGCAGTGAAGCAACCGGGACAGGGTCTCAGCAGTACTTC	CASSEATGTGSQQYF
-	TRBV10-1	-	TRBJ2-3	TGCGCCAGCAGTGACAACGTTCCTCGACCTCCACTTTCGAATGAGGACACAGATACGCAGTATTTT	CASSDNVPRPPLSNEDTDTQYF
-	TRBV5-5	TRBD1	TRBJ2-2	TGTGCCAGCAGCTTGGGGCAGGGGGCGGCCGGGGAGCTGTTTTTT	CASSLGQGAAGELFF
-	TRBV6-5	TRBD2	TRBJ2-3	TGTGCCAGCAGTTTCGCGGGGGGACTGGGCACAGATACGCAGTATTTT	CASSFAGGLGTDTQYF
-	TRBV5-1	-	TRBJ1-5	TGCGCCAGCAGCCCGGGGGGTGGGGGGGCCGGGGCGGAGACCCAGCATTTT	CASSPGGGGAGAETQHF
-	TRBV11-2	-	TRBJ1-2	TGTGCCAGCAGCTTAGACGCAGGGGTTAACACCTTC	CASSLDAGVNTF
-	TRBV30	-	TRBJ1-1	TGTGCCTGGATCAAGACAGGTCTGAACACTGAAGCTTTCTTT	CAWIKTGLNTEAFF
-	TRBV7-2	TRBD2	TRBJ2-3	TGTGCCAGCAGCTTAGTAGTAGCGGGAGGCCCGATGGATACGCAGTATTTT	CASSLVVAGGPMDTQYF
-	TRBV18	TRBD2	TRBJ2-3	TGTGCCAGCTCACCCATAGCGGGGGAGAGCACAGATACGCAGTATTTT	CASSPIAGESTDTQYF
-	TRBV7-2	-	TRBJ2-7	TGTGCCAGCAGTCCAATTTCCCGGGACACCCACTACGAGCAGTACTTC	CASSPISRDTHYEQYF
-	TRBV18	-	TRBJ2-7	TGTGCCAGCTCACCACCGGGGTTCGATGAGCGGAGCTACGAGCAGTACTTC	CASSPPGFDERSYEQYF
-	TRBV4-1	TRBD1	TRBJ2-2	TGCGCCAGCAGCCAAGTAGGGGGCAACACCGGGGAGCTGTTTTTT	CASSQVGGNTGELFF
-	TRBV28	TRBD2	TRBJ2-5	TGTGCCAGCAGTCTGGTTACTGCTAGCGGGAGGGAGACCCAGTACTTC	CASSLVTASGRETQYF
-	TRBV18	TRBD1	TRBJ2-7	TGTGCCAGCTCACCCCAGTTGGGACAGGGGACCGACGAGCAGTACTTC	CASSPQLGQGTDEQYF
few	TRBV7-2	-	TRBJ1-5	TGTGCCAGCAGCCAGATGATGAATCAGCCCCAGCATTTT	CASSQMMNQPQHF
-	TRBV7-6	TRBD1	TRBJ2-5	TGTGCCAGCAGGCTTCACAGGGGGCTTGGAGAGACCCAGTACTTC	CASRLHRGLGETQYF
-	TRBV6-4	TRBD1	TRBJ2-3	TGTGCCAGCAGTGAAGGCCGACAGGGGACAGATACGCAGTATTTT	CASSEGRQGTDTQYF
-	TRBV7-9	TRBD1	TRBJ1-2	TGTGCCAGCAGCCGAAACAACCCCTCCGGGACAGGGGCTACTGGCTACACCTTC	CASSRNNPSGTGATGYTF
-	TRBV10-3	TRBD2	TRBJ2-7	TGTGCCTCCAATATGGCGGGAGTAGACGAGCAGTACTTC	CASNMAGVDEQYF
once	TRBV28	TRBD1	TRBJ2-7	TGTGCCAGCTCGGGAAGTGGACGGCGCGGGGACAGGGCTTACGAGCAGTACTTC	CASSGSGRRGDRAYEQYF
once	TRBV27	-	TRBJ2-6	TGTGCCAGCAGTCCTATACAGGGTTCTGGGGCCAACGTCCTGACTTTC	CASSPIQGSGANVLTF
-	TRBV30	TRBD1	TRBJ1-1	TGTGCCTGGAGGACGACAGGGGGCACTGAAGCTTTCTTT	CAWRTTGGTEAFF
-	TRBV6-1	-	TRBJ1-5	TGTGCCAGCAGTGAAGTAAGTAACGGGATCAATCAGCCCCAGCATTTT	CASSEVSNGINQPQHF
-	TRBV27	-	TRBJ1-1	TGTGCCAGCAGTTTATCGGGCCGGGGGGGCAGCACTGAAGCTTTCTTT	CASSLSGRGGSTEAFF
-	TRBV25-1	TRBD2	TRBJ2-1	TGTGCCAGCAGTGATTTTGGCCTAGCGGGGGCTGAGCAGTTCTTC	CASSDFGLAGAEQFF
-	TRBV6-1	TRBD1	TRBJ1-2	TGTGCCAGCAGTAGTCCGGGACAGGGATGGTATGGCTACACCTTC	CASSSPGQGWYGYTF
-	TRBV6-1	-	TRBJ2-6	TGTGCCAGCAATAACAGAGCTGGGGCCAACGTCCTGACTTTC	CASNNRAGANVLTF
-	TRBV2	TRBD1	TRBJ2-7	TGTGCCAGCAGTGAAGAGGGACAGGGGGCCTCCTACGAGCAGTACTTC	CASSEEGQGASYEQYF
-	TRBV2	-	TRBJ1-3	TGTGCCAGCATGGGGAGGTTACGGGGAAACACCATATATTTT	CASMGRLRGNTIYF
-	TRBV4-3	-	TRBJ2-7	TGCGCCAGCAGCCAAGTCCTGGCAGGAGGGTACGAGCAGTACTTC	CASSQVLAGGYEQYF
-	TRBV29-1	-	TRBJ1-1	TGCAGCGTTTGGTCAGTGAACACTGAAGCTTTCTTT	CSVWSVNTEAFF
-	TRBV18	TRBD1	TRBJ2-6	TGTGCCAGCTCACCAAGGCTGTCTGACAGGGCCTCCTCTGGGGCCAACGTCCTGACTTTC	CASSPRLSDRASSGANVLTF
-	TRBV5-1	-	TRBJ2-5	TGCGCCAGCAGCCCGATAGCGCGGCAGGGGTTGAATTTGCCCAAAGAGACCCAGTACTTC	CASSPIARQGLNLPKETQYF
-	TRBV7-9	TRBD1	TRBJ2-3	TGTGCCAGCAGCCTAACAGGGGGCTTAGGCACAGATACGCAGTATTTT	CASSLTGGLGTDTQYF
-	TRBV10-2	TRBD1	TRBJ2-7	TGCGCCAGCAGTGAGCCGGGACAGGGCCCTAGCTCCTACGAGCAGTACTTC	CASSEPGQGPSSYEQYF
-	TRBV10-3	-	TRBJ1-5	TGTGCCATCAGTGAGGCGGGCGATCAGCCCCAGCATTTT	CAISEAGDQPQHF
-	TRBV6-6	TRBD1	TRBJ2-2	TGTGCCAGCACCCTTAAACAGGGGGCAAACACCGGGGAGCTGTTTTTT	CASTLKQGANTGELFF
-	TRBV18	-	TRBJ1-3	TGTGCCAGCTCACCATTGACAGTCAACTCTGGAAACACCATATATTTT	CASSPLTVNSGNTIYF
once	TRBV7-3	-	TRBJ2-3	TGTGCCAGCAGCTTAGGAGGGTCGGATACGCAGTATTTT	CASSLGGSDTQYF
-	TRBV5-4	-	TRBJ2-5	TGTGCCAGCAGCTCGGAGGGGCCTAGGGAGACCCAGTACTTC	CASSSEGPRETQYF